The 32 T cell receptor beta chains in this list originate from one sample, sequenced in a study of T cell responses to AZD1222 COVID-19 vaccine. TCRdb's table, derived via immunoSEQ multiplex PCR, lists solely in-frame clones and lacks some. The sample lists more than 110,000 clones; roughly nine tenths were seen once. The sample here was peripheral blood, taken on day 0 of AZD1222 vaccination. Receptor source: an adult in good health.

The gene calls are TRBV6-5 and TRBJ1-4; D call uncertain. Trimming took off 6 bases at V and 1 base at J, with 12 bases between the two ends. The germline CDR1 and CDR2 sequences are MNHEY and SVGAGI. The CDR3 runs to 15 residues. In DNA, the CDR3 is TGTGCCAGCAGCCCCCATGCGGGAACTAATGAAAAACTGTTTTTT. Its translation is CASSPHAGTNEKLFF.

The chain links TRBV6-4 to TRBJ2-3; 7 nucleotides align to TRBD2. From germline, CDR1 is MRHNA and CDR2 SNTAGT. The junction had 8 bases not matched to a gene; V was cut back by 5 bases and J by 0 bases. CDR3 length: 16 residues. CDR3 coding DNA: TGTGCCAGCAGTCCTGCGGGAGTAGTAAGCACAGATACGCAGTATTTT. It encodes CASSPAGVVSTDTQYF.

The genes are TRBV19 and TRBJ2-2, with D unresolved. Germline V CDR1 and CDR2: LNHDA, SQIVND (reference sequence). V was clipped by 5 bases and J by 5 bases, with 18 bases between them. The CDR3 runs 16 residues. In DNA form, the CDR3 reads TGTGCCAGTAGTTCCGTAGCCCCTATTCAAACCGGGGAGCTGTTTTTT. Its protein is CASSSVAPIQTGELFF.

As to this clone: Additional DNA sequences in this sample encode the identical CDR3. CDR3 sequence: CASSLGRQETQYF. Written as DNA, the CDR3 is TGTGCCAGCAGCTTAGGACGGCAAGAGACCCAGTACTTC. V gene TRBV7-7 combines with J gene TRBJ2-5, with D unclear. The CDR3 is made up of 13 amino acids. Germline lookup yields CDR1 SSHAT and CDR2 FNYEAQ (reference sequence). V was clipped by 1 base and J by 2 bases, with 5 bases between them. Supplemented by reference TRBV7-7 and TRBJ2-5, the full variable domain reads GAGVSQSPRYKVTKRGQDVTLRCDPISSHATLYWYQQALGQGPEFLTYFNYEAQPDKSGLPSDRFSAERPEGSISTLTIQRTEQRDSAMYRCASSLGRQETQYFGPGTRLLVL.

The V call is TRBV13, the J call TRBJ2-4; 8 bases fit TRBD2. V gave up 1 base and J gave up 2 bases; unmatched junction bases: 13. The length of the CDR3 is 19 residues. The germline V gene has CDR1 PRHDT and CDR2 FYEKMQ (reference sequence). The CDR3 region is CASSLAGGSGGPPKNIQYF. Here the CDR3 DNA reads TGTGCCAGCAGCTTAGCTGGGGGGTCGGGAGGGCCACCCAAAAACATTCAGTACTTC.

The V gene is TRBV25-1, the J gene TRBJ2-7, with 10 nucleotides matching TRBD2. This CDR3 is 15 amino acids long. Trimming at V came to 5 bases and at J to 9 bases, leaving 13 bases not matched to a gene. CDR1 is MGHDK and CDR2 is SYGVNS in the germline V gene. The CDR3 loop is CASSTLAGVRMVQYF. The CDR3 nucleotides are TGTGCCAGCAGTACCCTAGCGGGAGTAAGAATGGTGCAGTACTTC.

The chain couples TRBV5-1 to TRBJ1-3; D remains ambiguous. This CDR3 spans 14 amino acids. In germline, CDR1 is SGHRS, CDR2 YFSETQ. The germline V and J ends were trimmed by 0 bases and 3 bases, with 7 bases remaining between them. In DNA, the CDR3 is TGCGCCAGCAGCTTGGGGTCCGATGGAAACACCATATATTTT. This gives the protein CASSLGSDGNTIYF.

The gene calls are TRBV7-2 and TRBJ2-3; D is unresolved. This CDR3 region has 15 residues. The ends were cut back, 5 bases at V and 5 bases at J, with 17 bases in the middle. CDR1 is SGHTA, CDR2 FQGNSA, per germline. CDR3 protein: CASSLTPDAQDTQYF. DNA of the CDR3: TGTGCCAGCAGCCTCACCCCGGACGCTCAAGATACGCAGTATTTT. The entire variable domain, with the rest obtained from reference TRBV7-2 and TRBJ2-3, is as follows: GAGVSQSPSNKVTEKGKDVELRCDPISGHTALYWYRQSLGQGLEFLIYFQGNSAPDKSGLPSDRFSAERTGGSVSTLTIQRTQQEDSAVYLCASSLTPDAQDTQYFGPGTRLTVL.

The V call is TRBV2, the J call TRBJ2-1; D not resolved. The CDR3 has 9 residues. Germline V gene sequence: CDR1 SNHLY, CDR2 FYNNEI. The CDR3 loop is CVTGAEQFF. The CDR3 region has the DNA TGTGTTACCGGAGCAGAGCAGTTCTTC.

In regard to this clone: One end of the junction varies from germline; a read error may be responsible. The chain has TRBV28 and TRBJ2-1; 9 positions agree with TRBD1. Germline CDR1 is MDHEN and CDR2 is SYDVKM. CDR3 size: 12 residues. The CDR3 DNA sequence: TGTGCCAGCAGAACCGGGACAGGGAAGCAATTCTTC. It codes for CASRTGTGKQFF.

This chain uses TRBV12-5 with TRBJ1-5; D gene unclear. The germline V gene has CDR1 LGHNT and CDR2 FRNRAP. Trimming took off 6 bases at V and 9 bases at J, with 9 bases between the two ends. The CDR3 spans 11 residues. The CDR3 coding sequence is TGTGCTAGTGGGGAACCGGGGCCCCAGCATTTT. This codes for CASGEPGPQHF. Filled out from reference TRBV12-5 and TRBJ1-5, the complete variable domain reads DARVTQTPRHKVTEMGQEVTMRCQPILGHNTVFWYRQTMMQGLELLAYFRNRAPLDDSGMPKDRFSAEMPDATLATLKIQPSEPRDSAVYFCASGEPGPQHFGDGTRLSIL.

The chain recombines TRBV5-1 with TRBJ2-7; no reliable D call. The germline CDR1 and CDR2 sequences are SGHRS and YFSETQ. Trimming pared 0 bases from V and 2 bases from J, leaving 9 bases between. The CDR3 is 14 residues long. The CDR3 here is CASSLGFGTYEQYF. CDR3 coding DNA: TGCGCCAGCAGCTTGGGGTTCGGTACCTACGAGCAGTACTTC.

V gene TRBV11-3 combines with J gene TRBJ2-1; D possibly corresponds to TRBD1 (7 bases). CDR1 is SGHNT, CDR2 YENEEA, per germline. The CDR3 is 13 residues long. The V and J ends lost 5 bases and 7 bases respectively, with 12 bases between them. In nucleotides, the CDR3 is TGTGCCAGCAGCGCGGGACAGAATAATGAGCAGTTCTTC. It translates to CASSAGQNNEQFF.

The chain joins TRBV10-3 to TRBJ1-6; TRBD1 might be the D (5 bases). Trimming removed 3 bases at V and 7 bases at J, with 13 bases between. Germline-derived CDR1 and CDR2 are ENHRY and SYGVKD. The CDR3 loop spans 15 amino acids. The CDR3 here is CAISDLAEGNSPLHF. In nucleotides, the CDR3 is TGTGCCATCAGTGATTTGGCGGAGGGGAATTCACCCCTCCACTTT.

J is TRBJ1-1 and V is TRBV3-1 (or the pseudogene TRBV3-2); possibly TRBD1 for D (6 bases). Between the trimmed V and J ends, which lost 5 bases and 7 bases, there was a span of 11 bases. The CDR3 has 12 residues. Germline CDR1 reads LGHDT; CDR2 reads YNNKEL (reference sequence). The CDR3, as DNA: TGTGCCAGCAGCAGGGGGGGCCTTGAAGCTTTCTTT. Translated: CASSRGGLEAFF.

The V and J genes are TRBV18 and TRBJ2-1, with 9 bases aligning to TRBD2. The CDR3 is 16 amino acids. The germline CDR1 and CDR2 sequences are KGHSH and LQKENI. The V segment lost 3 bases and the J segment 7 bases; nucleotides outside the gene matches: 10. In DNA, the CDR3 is TGTGCCAGCTCACCGTTCGGCGGGAGGGGTGCTAATGAGCAGTTCTTC. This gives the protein CASSPFGGRGANEQFF.

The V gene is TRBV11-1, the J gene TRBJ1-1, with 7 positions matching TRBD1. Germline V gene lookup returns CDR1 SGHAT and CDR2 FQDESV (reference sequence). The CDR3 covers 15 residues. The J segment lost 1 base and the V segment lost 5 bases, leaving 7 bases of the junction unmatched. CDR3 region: CASSPRQGRNTEAFF. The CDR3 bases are TGTGCCAGCAGCCCTAGACAGGGTCGGAACACTGAAGCTTTCTTT. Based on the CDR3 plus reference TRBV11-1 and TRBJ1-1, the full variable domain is EAEVAQSPRYKITEKSQAVAFWCDPISGHATLYWYRQILGQGPELLVQFQDESVVDDSQLPKDRFSAERLKGVDSTLKIQPAELGDSAMYLCASSPRQGRNTEAFFGQGTRLTVV.

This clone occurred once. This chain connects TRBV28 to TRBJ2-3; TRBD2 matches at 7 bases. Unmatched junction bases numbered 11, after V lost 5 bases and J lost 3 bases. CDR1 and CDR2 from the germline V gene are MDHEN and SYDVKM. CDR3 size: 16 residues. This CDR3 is CASSITLAGQTDTQYF. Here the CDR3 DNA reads TGTGCCAGCAGTATCACCTTAGCGGGCCAAACAGATACGCAGTATTTT.

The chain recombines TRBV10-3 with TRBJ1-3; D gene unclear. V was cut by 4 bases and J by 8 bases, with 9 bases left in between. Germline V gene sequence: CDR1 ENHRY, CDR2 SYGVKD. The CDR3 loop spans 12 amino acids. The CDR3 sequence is CAISASGDTIYF. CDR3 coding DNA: TGTGCCATCAGTGCATCCGGAGACACCATATATTTT.

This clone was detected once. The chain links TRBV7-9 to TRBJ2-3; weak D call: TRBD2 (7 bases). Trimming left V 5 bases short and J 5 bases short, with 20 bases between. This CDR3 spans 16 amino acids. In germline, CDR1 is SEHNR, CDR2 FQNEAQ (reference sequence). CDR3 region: CASSPGEGGKGDTQYF. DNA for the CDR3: TGTGCCAGCAGCCCCGGGGAGGGGGGAAAGGGAGATACGCAGTATTTT.

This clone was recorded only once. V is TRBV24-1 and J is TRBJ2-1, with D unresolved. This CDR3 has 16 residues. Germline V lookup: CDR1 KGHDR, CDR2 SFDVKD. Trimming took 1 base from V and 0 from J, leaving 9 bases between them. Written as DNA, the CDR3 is TGTGCCACCAGTGATTTTCGGGCCTCCTCCTACAATGAGCAGTTCTTC. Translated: CATSDFRASSYNEQFF.

The CDR3 DNA is TGTGCCAGCAGGGACAGGGGAGATCAGCCCCAGCATTTT. It codes for CASRDRGDQPQHF. The chain combines TRBV6-6 with TRBJ1-5, with 9 bases aligning to TRBD1. Trimming removed 6 bases from V and 5 bases from J; junction bases left unmatched: 2. This CDR3 comprises 13 residues. Germline assignment: CDR1 MNHNY and CDR2 SVGAGI (reference sequence).

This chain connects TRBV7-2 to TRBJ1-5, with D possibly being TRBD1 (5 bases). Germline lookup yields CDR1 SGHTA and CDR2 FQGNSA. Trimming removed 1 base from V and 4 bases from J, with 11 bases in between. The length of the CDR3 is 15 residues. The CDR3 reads CASSLVGGTNQPQHF. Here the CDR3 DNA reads TGTGCCAGCAGCTTAGTTGGGGGGACGAATCAGCCCCAGCATTTT. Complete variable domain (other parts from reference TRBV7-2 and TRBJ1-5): GAGVSQSPSNKVTEKGKDVELRCDPISGHTALYWYRQSLGQGLEFLIYFQGNSAPDKSGLPSDRFSAERTGGSVSTLTIQRTQQEDSAVYLCASSLVGGTNQPQHFGDGTRLSIL.

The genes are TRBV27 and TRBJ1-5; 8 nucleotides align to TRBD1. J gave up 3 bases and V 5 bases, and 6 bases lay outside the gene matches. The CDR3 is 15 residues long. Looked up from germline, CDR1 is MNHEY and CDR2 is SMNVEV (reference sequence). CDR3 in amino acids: CASSPRTGFNQPQHF. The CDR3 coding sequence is TGTGCCAGCAGTCCCCGGACAGGGTTCAATCAGCCCCAGCATTTT.

CDR3 in DNA: TGTGCCAGCAGTTCCGACACAGGGGGCGGCGACACCATATATTTT. This codes for CASSSDTGGGDTIYF. This rearrangement joins TRBV28 to TRBJ1-3; TRBD1 aligns across 9 bases. The CDR3 consists of 15 residues. V gave up 4 bases and J gave up 8 bases; unmatched junction bases: 9. CDR1 is MDHEN and CDR2 is SYDVKM in the germline V gene.

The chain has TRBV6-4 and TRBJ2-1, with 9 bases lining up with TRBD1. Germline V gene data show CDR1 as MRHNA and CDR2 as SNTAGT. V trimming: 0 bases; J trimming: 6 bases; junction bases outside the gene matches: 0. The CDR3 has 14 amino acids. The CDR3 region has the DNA TGTGCCAGCAGTGACTCGACAGGGGGCAATGAGCAGTTCTTC. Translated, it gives CASSDSTGGNEQFF.

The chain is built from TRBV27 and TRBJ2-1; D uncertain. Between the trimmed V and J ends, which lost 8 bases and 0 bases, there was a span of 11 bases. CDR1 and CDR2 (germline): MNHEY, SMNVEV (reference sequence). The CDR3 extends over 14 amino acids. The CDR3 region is CASPLPVSYNEQFF. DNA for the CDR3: TGTGCCAGCCCCCTACCGGTCTCCTACAATGAGCAGTTCTTC.

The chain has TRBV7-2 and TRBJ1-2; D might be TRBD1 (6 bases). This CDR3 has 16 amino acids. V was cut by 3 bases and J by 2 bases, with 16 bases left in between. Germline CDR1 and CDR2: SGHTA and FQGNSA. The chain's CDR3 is CASSFRLGGMNYGYTF. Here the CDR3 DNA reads TGTGCCAGCAGCTTCCGACTAGGGGGAATGAACTATGGCTACACCTTC.

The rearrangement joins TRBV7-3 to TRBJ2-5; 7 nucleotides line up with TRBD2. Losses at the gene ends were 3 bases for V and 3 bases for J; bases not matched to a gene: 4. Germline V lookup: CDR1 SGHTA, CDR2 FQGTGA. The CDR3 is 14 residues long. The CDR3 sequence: CASSLGGREETQYF. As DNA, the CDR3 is TGTGCCAGCAGCTTGGGAGGGAGGGAAGAGACCCAGTACTTC.

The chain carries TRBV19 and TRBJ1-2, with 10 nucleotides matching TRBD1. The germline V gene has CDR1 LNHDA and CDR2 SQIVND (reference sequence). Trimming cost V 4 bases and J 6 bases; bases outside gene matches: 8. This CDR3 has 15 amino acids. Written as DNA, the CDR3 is TGTGCCAGTAGTACGGGACAGGGGTTGGTCAATGGCTACACCTTC. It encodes CASSTGQGLVNGYTF. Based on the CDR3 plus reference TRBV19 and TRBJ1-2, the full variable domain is DGGITQSPKYLFRKEGQNVTLSCEQNLNHDAMYWYRQDPGQGLRLIYYSQIVNDFQKGDIAEGYSVSREKKESFPLTVTSAQKNPTAFYLCASSTGQGLVNGYTFGSGTRLTVV.

CDR3 sequence (DNA): TGCGCCAGCAGTCTGAGGGGACAGGGCGGGAATGAGCAGTTCTTC. It specifies CASSLRGQGGNEQFF. The genes are TRBV5-1 and TRBJ2-1, with 9 bases lining up with TRBD1. The trim removed 5 bases at V and 7 bases at J, leaving 10 bases unmatched. Germline CDR1 is SGHRS and CDR2 is YFSETQ. The CDR3 loop spans 15 amino acids. Based on the CDR3 plus reference TRBV5-1 and TRBJ2-1, the full variable domain is KAGVTQTPRYLIKTRGQQVTLSCSPISGHRSVSWYQQTPGQGLQFLFEYFSETQRNKGNFPGRFSGRQFSNSRSEMNVSTLELGDSALYLCASSLRGQGGNEQFFGPGTRLTVL.

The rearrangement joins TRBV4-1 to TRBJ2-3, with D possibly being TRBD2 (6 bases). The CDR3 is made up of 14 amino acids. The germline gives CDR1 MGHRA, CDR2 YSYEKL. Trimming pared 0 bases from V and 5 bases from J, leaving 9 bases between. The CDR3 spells CASSQEGAGDTQYF. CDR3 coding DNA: TGCGCCAGCAGCCAAGAGGGAGCGGGAGATACGCAGTATTTT.